These 17 T cell receptor beta chains share one sample of origin, sequenced in a study of regulatory T cells in long-lasting Graves disease. Researchers made TCR beta libraries by using iRepertoire HTBI primers and running Arm-PCR on CDR3 regions. TCRdb re-derived calls from the multiplex PCR reads in MiXCR, one entry per CDR3 protein. In the table there are about 240,000 distinct CDR3 sequences, about 19% of which are singletons. Sample time point: newly diagnosed GD, antithyroid drugs for less than 3 months. Following extraction of RNA from PBMCs, that RNA was used to make the TCR library. The material was peripheral blood mononuclear cells (PBMCs), obtained at new diagnosis, from a patient treated with antithyroid drugs. The receptors shown here come from a female donor with Graves disease.

This clonotype was detected ten times or more. The junction does not match germline at one end; this may be a read error. V and J are TRBV5-1 and TRBJ2-7, with D perhaps matching TRBD2 (6 bases). Per the germline V gene, CDR1 is SGHRS and CDR2 is YFSETQ. The CDR3 sequence is 15 residues long. CDR3: CASSLVAGPFGEQYF. CDR3 sequence (DNA): TGTGCCAGCAGCTTGGTGGCGGGACCCTTTGGAGAGCAGTACTTC.

Details on this clonotype: A read error is the likely source, as a far larger clone sits one nucleotide away. The rearrangement links TRBV11-2 to TRBJ2-5, with D possibly being TRBD1 (6 bases). The V and J ends lost 5 bases and 2 bases respectively, with 9 bases between them. This CDR3 comprises 13 residues. Germline lookup yields CDR1 SGHAT and CDR2 FQNNGV. DNA of the CDR3: TGTGCCAGCAGCCGCGGACAGCAAGAGACCCAGTACTTC. This codes for CASSRGQQETQYF.

The chain employs TRBV2 and TRBJ2-1; TRBD2 matches 10 bases. Germline V gives CDR1 SNHLY, CDR2 FYNNEI. The CDR3 totals 13 residues. The ends lost 11 bases at V and 7 bases at J; junction bases unmatched: 8. The CDR3, as DNA: TGTGCCGGTCTAGCGGGAGACCAGAATGAGCAGTTCTTC. Protein product: CAGLAGDQNEQFF.

This clonotype came up a few times. The rearrangement links TRBV9 to TRBJ2-1, with TRBD2 matching 7 bases. The CDR3 loop spans 15 amino acids. The V gene's germline CDR1 is SGDLS and CDR2 YYNGEE. V lost 3 bases and J lost 2; bases outside the gene matches: 5. The CDR3 DNA sequence: TGTGCCAGCAGCGGCGCGGGAGAGCCCTACAATGAGCAGTTCTTC. Amino acid sequence: CASSGAGEPYNEQFF.

This clonotype has a count of ten or more. J is TRBJ2-1 and V is TRBV7-6, with a tentative D call TRBD1 (6 bases). CDR3 length equals 15 residues. The V gene lost 2 bases and the J gene lost 0 bases, with 8 bases spanning the gap. Per the germline V gene, CDR1 is SGHVS and CDR2 is FNYEAQ. The CDR3 DNA sequence: TGTGCCAGCAGCTTAAAAGGGGGCTCCTACAATGAGCAGTTCTTC. The encoded protein is CASSLKGGSYNEQFF.

This clonotype came up a few times. The V gene is TRBV10-3, the J gene TRBJ1-2; maybe TRBD1 (5 bases). V was cut by 6 bases and J by 6 bases, with 8 bases left in between. Germline CDR1 reads ENHRY; CDR2 reads SYGVKD. This CDR3 region has 11 residues. CDR3 sequence (DNA): TGTGCCATCAGCCAGGGCGATGGCTACACCTTC. Translating gives CAISQGDGYTF.

This clonotype was counted ten times or more. CDR3 in amino acids: CASRPIGQVNEQFF. In DNA, the CDR3 is TGTGCCAGCAGACCCATCGGACAGGTTAATGAGCAGTTCTTC. The V and J genes are TRBV12-3 or TRBV12-4 and TRBJ2-1, with TRBD1 matching 7 bases. The CDR3 consists of 14 residues. V gave up 6 bases and J gave up 7 bases; unmatched junction bases: 9.

This clonotype has a count of ten or more. The chain has TRBV20-1 and TRBJ2-1, with TRBD2 matching over 9 bases. V was clipped by 5 bases and J by 6 bases; unmatched bases: 8. The CDR3 totals 14 residues. The V gene's germline CDR1 is DFQATT and CDR2 SNEGSKA (reference sequence). CDR3 DNA: TGCAGTGCTTTAGCGGGGGAGACAGGCAATGAGCAGTTCTTC. It is translated as CSALAGETGNEQFF.

This clonotype occurred once. The chain combines TRBV11-3 with TRBJ1-4; D might be TRBD1 (5 bases). The length of the CDR3 is 13 residues. V dropped 6 bases and J dropped 4 bases, with 9 bases sitting between them. CDR1 is SGHNT and CDR2 is YENEEA in the germline V gene. The CDR3 here is CASSVQVNEKLFF. DNA for the CDR3: TGTGCCAGCAGTGTACAGGTTAATGAAAAACTGTTTTTT.

This clonotype appeared many times. The chain links TRBV7-8 to TRBJ1-5; D is undetermined. CDR3 length: 14 amino acids. V was clipped by 3 bases and J by 0 bases, with 6 bases between them. Looked up from germline, CDR1 is SGHVS and CDR2 is FQNEAQ. CDR3 sequence reads: CASSLKVSNQPQHF. CDR3 coding DNA: TGTGCCAGCAGCTTGAAGGTTAGCAATCAGCCCCAGCATTTT.

As DNA, the CDR3 is TGTGCCAGCAGTATCCTAGCGGGAGTGTACAATGAGCAGTTCTTC. The encoded protein is CASSILAGVYNEQFF. The chain links TRBV28 to TRBJ2-1; 10 bases align to TRBD2. CDR1 and CDR2 (germline): MDHEN, SYDVKM. After removal of 5 bases from V and 4 bases from J, the junction contained 5 bases not matched to a gene. The CDR3 runs to 15 residues.

This chain uses TRBV12-5 with TRBJ2-3; 8 bases line up with TRBD1. V lost 0 bases, J lost 4 bases, and 6 bases stayed unmatched. The CDR3 sequence is 16 residues long. Germline values: CDR1 LGHNT, CDR2 FRNRAP. CDR3 residues: CASGLVLTGGADTQYF. The CDR3 DNA sequence: TGTGCTAGTGGTTTGGTACTAACAGGGGGAGCAGATACGCAGTATTTT.

The table lists this clonotype with many counts. This chain joins TRBV7-9 and TRBJ2-3, with D maybe TRBD2 (6 bases). Germline V CDR1 and CDR2: SEHNR, FQNEAQ (reference sequence). The CDR3 extends over 16 amino acids. V dropped 5 bases and J dropped 0 bases, with 15 bases sitting between them. For the CDR3, the DNA is TGTGCCAGCAGCCCCGGTCCTAGCGAGAGCACAGATACGCAGTATTTT. As protein: CASSPGPSESTDTQYF.

Ten or more counts support this clonotype. The chain combines TRBV11-2 with TRBJ2-6; D is ambiguous. CDR1 and CDR2 from the germline V gene are SGHAT and FQNNGV. Trimming pared 2 bases from V and 0 bases from J, leaving 5 bases between. This CDR3 has 15 amino acids. CDR3 DNA: TGTGCCAGCAGCTTAAGGAACTCTGGGGCCAACGTCCTGACTTTC. It codes for CASSLRNSGANVLTF.

This clonotype was counted between two and nine times. The germline gene is not matched at one end of the junction; a read error may be the cause. This chain links TRBV10-1 with TRBJ2-3; a possible D gene is TRBD1 (5 bases). Germline CDR1 and CDR2: WNHNN and SYGVQD (reference sequence). The CDR3 spans 15 residues. The CDR3 DNA follows: TGCGCCAGCAGTGAGTCGGGAACGGACACAAATACGCAGTATTTT. It codes for CASSESGTDTNTQYF.

This clonotype occurred a few times. This chain uses TRBV5-1 with TRBJ2-3, with 11 bases identical to TRBD1. V was pared by 4 bases and J by 2 bases, with 9 bases of the junction left unmatched. Germline loops: CDR1 SGHRS, CDR2 YFSETQ. This CDR3 region has 17 residues. This CDR3 reads CASSPLGQGGFTDTQYF. Here the CDR3 DNA reads TGCGCCAGCAGCCCTTTGGGACAGGGGGGCTTCACAGATACGCAGTATTTT.

This clonotype was detected many times. The genes are TRBV6-2 or TRBV6-3 and TRBJ2-7; D not resolved. CDR3 length: 11 residues. V was trimmed by 8 bases and J by 3 bases, leaving 8 bases between them. Germline CDR1 MNHEY, CDR2 SVGEGT. The CDR3, as DNA: TGTGCCAGCGGCAGGAACTACGAGCAGTACTTC. Translated: CASGRNYEQYF.